The TCR beta chain described here comes from a study of control samples from healthy donors and cancer patients. TCRdb keeps only in-frame clones here, not all; method: immunoSEQ multiplex PCR. The repertoire has approximately 100,000 clones, around 88% of them found once; the top ten carry 12% to 15%. This CDR3 is built from 16 residues. Germline CDR1 reads SEHNR; CDR2 reads FQNEAQ (reference sequence). V lost 7 bases and J lost 8, with 23 bases in between. The clonotype comes from a man aged 25-40 years in good health. V usage is TRBV7-9 and J usage is TRBJ2-2, with D possibly matching TRBD2 (6 bases). Sequenced material: blood. CDR3 sequence: CASTARTILAIGELFF. CDR3 nucleotide sequence: TGTGCCAGCACCGCGAGGACTATCTTAGCAATTGGGGAGCTGTTTTTT.